The 20 T cell receptor beta chains below come from one sample, sequenced in a study of CD8 T cells in ankylosing spondylitis. TCRdb processed the 5' RACE reads anew with MiXCR; each CDR3 protein has one entry. The sample lists roughly 30,000 distinct CDR3 sequences, roughly 29% occurring once. What was sequenced was synovial fluid, either unsorted or a sorted T cell fraction (not recorded which). All receptors derive from a male donor with ankylosing spondylitis.

J is TRBJ2-2 and V is TRBV27; D is unresolved. V was clipped by 6 bases and J by 7 bases, with 9 bases between them. The CDR3 totals 12 residues. Germline lookup yields CDR1 MNHEY and CDR2 SMNVEV (reference sequence). The CDR3 bases are TGTGCCAGCAGGACGAACGACGGGGAGCTGTTTTTT. It specifies CASRTNDGELFF.

The chain uses TRBV20-1 and TRBJ2-7; D unresolved. Per germline, CDR1 DFQATT and CDR2 SNEGSKA (reference sequence). Deletions cut 6 bases from V and 6 bases from J, with 12 bases between. The CDR3 is 11 residues long. CDR3 residues: CSAPVLAEQYF. In nucleotides, the CDR3 is TGCAGTGCCCCGGTCCTCGCCGAGCAGTACTTC.

This clonotype was seen ten or more times. This chain joins TRBV24-1 and TRBJ2-2; D is tentatively TRBD1 or TRBD2 (5 bases each). The V and J ends lost 3 bases and 3 bases respectively, with 10 bases between them. Germline values: CDR1 KGHDR, CDR2 SFDVKD. The CDR3 extends over 15 amino acids. The CDR3 protein is CATSDGTGHTGELFF. The CDR3 DNA sequence: TGTGCCACCAGTGATGGGACGGGGCACACCGGGGAGCTGTTTTTT.

This clonotype was counted a single time. The chain couples TRBV6-4 to TRBJ2-1; 11 bases are shared with TRBD2. The CDR3 spans 15 residues. The ends lost 3 bases at V and 7 bases at J; junction bases unmatched: 5. CDR1 is MRHNA, CDR2 SNTAGT, per germline. CDR3 DNA: TGTGCCAGCAGTGAGCGGACTAGCGGGCTTAATGAGCAGTTCTTC. This gives the protein CASSERTSGLNEQFF.

This clonotype is hyperexpanded within its sample. V usage is TRBV5-1 and J usage is TRBJ1-1; D uncertain. This CDR3 has 12 residues. V was clipped by 1 base and J by 3 bases, with 4 bases between them. Germline lookup yields CDR1 SGHRS and CDR2 YFSETQ. The CDR3 nucleotides read TGCGCCAGCAGCTTGTCCGACACTGAAGCTTTCTTT. Amino acids: CASSLSDTEAFF. The full variable domain, rest sourced from reference TRBV5-1 and TRBJ1-1, is KAGVTQTPRYLIKTRGQQVTLSCSPISGHRSVSWYQQTPGQGLQFLFEYFSETQRNKGNFPGRFSGRQFSNSRSEMNVSTLELGDSALYLCASSLSDTEAFFGQGTRLTVV.

This clonotype has only a few counts. V gene TRBV24-1 combines with J gene TRBJ2-3; no clear D. The CDR3 length is 15 residues. Trimming cost V 2 bases and J 5 bases, with 13 bases left between them. Per germline, CDR1 KGHDR and CDR2 SFDVKD. Written as DNA, the CDR3 is TGTGCCACCAGTGATTATTTGAGCACCGAAGATACGCAGTATTTT. This gives the protein CATSDYLSTEDTQYF.

The rearrangement uses TRBV7-9 and TRBJ2-1, with TRBD2 matching 7 bases. The CDR3 extends over 16 amino acids. V lost 5 bases, J lost 7 bases, and 14 bases stayed unmatched. The germline CDR1 and CDR2 sequences are SEHNR and FQNEAQ (reference sequence). This chain's CDR3 is CASSTPTSGRGNEQFF. CDR3 DNA: TGTGCCAGCAGCACCCCCACATCAGGGAGGGGTAATGAGCAGTTCTTC.

This chain connects TRBV6-4 to TRBJ2-1; possibly TRBD1 or TRBD2 for D (5 bases each). Trimming shortened V by 4 bases and J by 5 bases, and 15 bases separated the two germline ends. The CDR3 is 15 residues long. Germline lookup yields CDR1 MRHNA and CDR2 SNTAGT. The CDR3 DNA follows: TGTGCCAGCAGTGGTTCTGGGGGTTCTAACAATGAGCAGTTCTTC. Its protein is CASSGSGGSNNEQFF.

In this sample, this clonotype turned up a few times. The V call is TRBV7-2, the J call TRBJ2-2; 8 bases are shared with TRBD1. The CDR3 sequence is 14 residues long. The V segment lost 4 bases and the J segment 4 bases; nucleotides outside the gene matches: 2. Germline CDR1 SGHTA, CDR2 FQGNSA. Written as DNA, the CDR3 is TGTGCCAGCAGCTACGACAGGGGCACCGGGGAGCTGTTTTTT. It yields the protein CASSYDRGTGELFF.

CDR3 sequence (DNA): TGTGCCAGCAGCCAGGCCCCAGGGAGGAACACTGAAGCTTTCTTT. Its translation: CASSQAPGRNTEAFF. V and J are TRBV4-2 and TRBJ1-1, with D tentatively TRBD1 (5 bases). This CDR3 has 15 residues. Trimming took 3 bases from V and 1 from J, leaving 12 bases between them. Germline V gives CDR1 LGHNA, CDR2 YNFKEQ.

Only a few counts were recorded for this clonotype. V is TRBV15 and J is TRBJ1-2, with D unclear. Trimming left V 0 bases short and J 2 bases short, with 13 bases between. Per the germline V gene, CDR1 is LNHNV and CDR2 is YYDKDF (reference sequence). The CDR3 length is 16 residues. This CDR3 is CATSRDSPGENYGYTF. Written as DNA, the CDR3 is TGTGCCACCAGCAGAGATAGCCCCGGGGAGAACTATGGCTACACCTTC.

In its sample, this clonotype was seen many times. J is TRBJ2-1 and V is TRBV7-9; 10 bases line up with TRBD2. Germline CDR1 is SEHNR and CDR2 is FQNEAQ (reference sequence). The CDR3 is made up of 15 amino acids. The V segment lost 2 bases and the J segment 5 bases; nucleotides outside the gene matches: 3. CDR3 residues: CASSLRTSGHNEQFF. The CDR3, as DNA: TGTGCCAGCAGCTTAAGGACTAGCGGCCACAATGAGCAGTTCTTC.

The rearrangement joins TRBV2 to TRBJ1-6; a weak D match, TRBD1 (6 bases). With 8 bases removed from V and 0 bases from J, the gap between germline ends came to 11 bases. Germline values: CDR1 SNHLY, CDR2 FYNNEI. The CDR3 covers 15 residues. The CDR3 loop reads CASGQGRSYNSPLHF. The CDR3 DNA sequence: TGTGCCAGCGGCCAGGGGCGCTCCTATAATTCACCCCTCCACTTT.

This sequence joins TRBV29-1 and TRBJ2-3, with D possibly matching TRBD2 (6 bases). This CDR3 is built from 13 residues. Germline CDR1 and CDR2: SQVTM and ANQGSEA. Trimming shortened V by 7 bases and J by 0 bases, and 11 bases separated the two germline ends. CDR3 sequence reads: CSAAGTSTDTQYF. The DNA of the CDR3 is TGCAGCGCCGCCGGGACTAGCACAGATACGCAGTATTTT.

Notes on this clonotype: A much bigger clone sits one base away, suggesting this may be a read error. The V call is TRBV7-9, the J call TRBJ2-5, with D perhaps TRBD1 (5 bases). Trimming shortened V by 6 bases and J by 9 bases, and 17 bases separated the two germline ends. This CDR3 contains 13 residues. CDR1 and CDR2 (germline): SEHNR, FQNEAQ (reference sequence). The DNA of the CDR3 is TGTGCCAGCAGATTCCTCAGGGATGAGTCCCAGTACTTC. Its translation is CASRFLRDESQYF.

This clonotype was seen only a few times. The gene calls are TRBV27 and TRBJ1-1, with TRBD1 as a possible D gene (5 bases). The V and J ends lost 4 bases and 6 bases respectively, with 9 bases between them. The germline V gene has CDR1 MNHEY and CDR2 SMNVEV (reference sequence). The CDR3 consists of 12 residues. CDR3 sequence: CASSSRGAEAFF. The CDR3 coding sequence is TGTGCCAGCAGTTCTCGGGGCGCTGAAGCTTTCTTT.

This clonotype was counted a single time. The V call is TRBV27, the J call TRBJ2-7; D call uncertain. CDR1 and CDR2 (germline): MNHEY, SMNVEV (reference sequence). V lost 3 bases and J 3 bases, leaving 9 bases between the germline ends. The CDR3 loop spans 13 amino acids. The CDR3 coding sequence is TGTGCCAGCAGTTTCTCGCTTTACTACGAGCAGTACTTC. It codes for CASSFSLYYEQYF.

The CDR3 nucleotides read TGTGCCAGCAGCTTAGTATTCCGGGACGATAGCAATCAGCCCCAGCATTTT. Protein sequence: CASSLVFRDDSNQPQHF. The chain combines TRBV7-9 with TRBJ1-5; tentatively, D is TRBD1 (5 bases). This CDR3 contains 17 residues. Germline CDR1 and CDR2: SEHNR and FQNEAQ (reference sequence). Trimming pared 1 base from V and 0 bases from J, leaving 13 bases between.

The gene calls are TRBV11-2 and TRBJ1-2; maybe TRBD1 (5 bases). Trimming took off 4 bases at V and 5 bases at J, with 17 bases between the two ends. This CDR3 contains 15 residues. Germline V gene sequence: CDR1 SGHAT, CDR2 FQNNGV. The CDR3 protein is CASSWGGVQPYGYTF. In DNA, the CDR3 is TGTGCCAGCAGCTGGGGAGGGGTACAGCCGTATGGCTACACCTTC.

This clonotype was recorded a few times. This sequence joins TRBV5-1 and TRBJ2-5; D is unclear. The CDR3 runs to 11 residues. Trimming removed 2 bases from V and 1 base from J, with 0 bases in between. CDR1 is SGHRS and CDR2 is YFSETQ in the germline V gene. DNA of the CDR3: TGCGCCAGCAGCTTCCAAGAGACCCAGTACTTC. Translating gives CASSFQETQYF.